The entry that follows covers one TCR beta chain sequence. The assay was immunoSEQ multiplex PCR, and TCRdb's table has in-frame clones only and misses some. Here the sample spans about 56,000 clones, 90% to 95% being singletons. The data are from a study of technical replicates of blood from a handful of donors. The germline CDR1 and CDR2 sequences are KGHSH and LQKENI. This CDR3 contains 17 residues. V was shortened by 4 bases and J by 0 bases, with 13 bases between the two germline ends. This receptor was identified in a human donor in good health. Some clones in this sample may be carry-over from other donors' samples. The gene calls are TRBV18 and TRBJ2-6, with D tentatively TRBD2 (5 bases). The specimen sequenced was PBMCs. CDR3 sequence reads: CASSHRERTSGANVLTF. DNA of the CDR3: TGTGCCAGCTCACACCGGGAAAGGACCTCTGGGGCCAACGTCCTGACTTTC. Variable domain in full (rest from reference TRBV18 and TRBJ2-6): NAGVMQNPRHLVRRRGQEARLRCSPMKGHSHVYWYRQLPEEGLKFMVYLQKENIIDESGMPKERFSAEFPKEGPSILRIQQVVRGDSAAYFCASSHRERTSGANVLTFGAGSRLTVL.